A single sample is the source of the 10 T cell receptor beta chains below, sequenced in a study of immune evolution from preneoplasia to lung adenocarcinoma. Produced via immunoSEQ multiplex PCR; TCRdb's table is partial and in-frame only. There are 8,000 to 10,000 clones in the sample; 80% occur only once, and less than 5.5% lies in the top ten. Input material: FFPE minimally invasive lung adenocarcinoma tissue. The receptor source for this set is a person aged 70 to 85 with lung adenocarcinoma. Some clones in this sample may be carry-over from other donors' samples.

The genes are TRBV28 and TRBJ2-7; D call uncertain. CDR1 is MDHEN and CDR2 is SYDVKM in the germline V gene. CDR3 length: 14 amino acids. Trimming shortened V by 3 bases and J by 2 bases, and 11 bases separated the two germline ends. CDR3 coding DNA: TGTGCCAGCAGTTTGTCGTGGCCGACCTACGAGCAGTACTTC. Protein product: CASSLSWPTYEQYF.

This sequence joins TRBV7-2 and TRBJ2-3; no reliable D call. V dropped 4 bases and J dropped 2 bases, with 7 bases sitting between them. This CDR3 is built from 13 residues. Germline CDR1 reads SGHTA; CDR2 reads FQGNSA. The CDR3 DNA reads as TGTGCCAGCAGCTCCTCGTTCACAGATACGCAGTATTTT. Protein: CASSSSFTDTQYF.

V gene TRBV9 combines with J gene TRBJ2-1; D unclear. CDR1 and CDR2 (germline): SGDLS, YYNGEE. Trimming took 4 bases from V and 7 from J, leaving 18 bases between them. This CDR3 contains 15 residues. CDR3 residues: CASSPSVLSQNEQFF. CDR3 coding DNA: TGTGCCAGCAGCCCATCGGTCCTCTCCCAGAATGAGCAGTTCTTC.

The genes are TRBV18 and TRBJ2-5; no firm D call. CDR1 KGHSH and CDR2 LQKENI come from the germline V gene. The CDR3 is 13 amino acids. Trimming removed 2 bases from V and 4 bases from J, with 8 bases in between. CDR3 region: CASSPTIGETQYF. The CDR3 DNA reads as TGTGCCAGCTCACCAACCATTGGAGAGACCCAGTACTTC.

This chain uses TRBV6-1 with TRBJ2-2, with D uncertain. Germline V lookup: CDR1 MNHNS, CDR2 SASEGT. V shed 1 base and J shed 0 bases, with 9 bases lying between them. The CDR3 runs 16 residues. The CDR3 loop reads CASSEDVSTNTGELFF. The DNA of the CDR3 is TGTGCCAGCAGTGAAGATGTTTCAACGAACACCGGGGAGCTGTTTTTT.

This clone was picked up a small number of times. The chain recombines TRBV5-4 with TRBJ2-1; the match to TRBD2 covers 7 bases. J lost 8 bases, V lost 2 bases, and 7 bases had no gene match. Germline CDR1 and CDR2: SGHNT and YYREEE (reference sequence). This CDR3 spans 14 amino acids. The CDR3 DNA reads as TGTGCCAGCAGCTTTAGGACTAGTGCGGATGAGCAGTTCTTC. It is translated as CASSFRTSADEQFF.

The chain uses TRBV11-3 and TRBJ2-1, with unresolved D. V dropped 3 bases and J dropped 8 bases, with 11 bases sitting between them. The CDR3 totals 13 residues. Germline CDR1 is SGHNT and CDR2 is YENEEA. The CDR3 sequence: CASSLDDFDEQFF. The CDR3 bases are TGTGCCAGCAGCTTGGACGATTTCGATGAGCAGTTCTTC. Full variable domain (rest looked up from reference TRBV11-3 and TRBJ2-1): EAGVVQSPRYKIIEKKQPVAFWCNPISGHNTLYWYLQNLGQGPELLIRYENEEAVDDSQLPKDRFSAERLKGVDSTLKIQPAELGDSAVYLCASSLDDFDEQFFGPGTRLTVL.

The chain carries TRBV5-1 and TRBJ2-3; 8 bases agree with TRBD2. The CDR3 runs 15 residues. The J segment lost 5 bases and the V segment lost 0 bases, leaving 5 bases of the junction unmatched. Germline V gene lookup returns CDR1 SGHRS and CDR2 YFSETQ. CDR3 in amino acids: CASSLVGGAGDTQYF. CDR3 coding DNA: TGCGCCAGCAGCTTGGTCGGGGGGGCGGGAGATACGCAGTATTTT.

V gene TRBV5-5 combines with J gene TRBJ2-1; 8 positions match TRBD2. The V and J ends lost 2 bases and 10 bases, in that order; junction bases with no gene match: 11. CDR1 is SGHKS, CDR2 YYEKEE, per germline (reference sequence). This CDR3 contains 15 residues. CDR3 DNA sequence: TGTGCCAGCAGCTTAGGGGGACTAGGGGGAGGCGAGCAGTTCTTC. It codes for CASSLGGLGGGEQFF.

For the CDR3, the DNA is TGTGCCAGCAGCGTAGCCCCTGGGGGGACCCAGTACTTC. Translating gives CASSVAPGGTQYF. The chain has TRBV9 and TRBJ2-5; the D call may be TRBD1 or TRBD2 (5 bases each). V lost 0 bases, J lost 7 bases, and 10 bases lay in between. Germline V gene data show CDR1 as SGDLS and CDR2 as YYNGEE. The CDR3 loop spans 13 amino acids.